The rows below give T cell receptor beta chains drawn from one sample of a study of shared clonotypes between healthy human individuals. Clones were read by immunoSEQ multiplex PCR, and TCRdb kept only the in-frame ones, dropping some. Here the sample spans fewer than 600,000 clones, more than 65% being singletons. The sample was PBMCs. These receptors were collected from a woman in her forties in good health. Some clones in this sample may be carry-over from other donors' samples. Both conserved end residues are part of each CDR3. Fields, in order: D gene, clone size, V gene, J gene, CDR3 protein, CDR3 DNA. The D gene is left open where the match is weak. Some rows have no size entry. The others give once, few or many, or a class for an expanded clone.

TRBD1	NA	TRBV6-4	TRBJ1-1	CASSLTGGTEAFF	TGTGCCAGCAGTCTGACAGGGGGCACTGAAGCTTTCTTT
TRBD2	NA	TRBV28	TRBJ2-3	CASSLTLAGGRDTQYF	TGTGCCAGCAGTCTGACACTAGCGGGAGGACGCGATACGCAGTATTTT
NA	NA	TRBV28	TRBJ2-1	CASIPGGTGYNEQFF	TGTGCCAGCATCCCTGGGGGAACAGGGTACAATGAGCAGTTCTTC
NA	NA	TRBV11-2	TRBJ1-3	CASTTPPESNTIYF	TGTGCCAGTACGACCCCCCCCGAGTCGAACACCATATATTTT
NA	many	TRBV12-5	TRBJ2-1	CASSKGRDNEQFF	TGTGCTAGTTCAAAGGGGCGGGACAATGAGCAGTTCTTC
TRBD2	NA	TRBV29-1	TRBJ2-3	CSVEGRLAAGTQYF	TGCAGCGTTGAAGGTCGGCTAGCGGCAGGTACGCAGTATTTT
NA	NA	TRBV29-1	TRBJ2-1	CSVASNINEQFF	TGCAGCGTTGCCTCCAACATCAATGAGCAGTTCTTC
NA	NA	TRBV5-1	TRBJ1-6	CASSLGPGREDSPLHF	TGCGCCAGCAGCTTGGGGCCGGGACGGGAGGATTCACCCCTCCACTTT
NA	NA	TRBV10-1	TRBJ2-2	CASRAGGGTGELFF	TGCGCCTCCCGGGCAGGTGGCGGCACCGGGGAGCTGTTTTTT
NA	NA	TRBV5-5	TRBJ2-3	CASSFTGQSTDTQYF	TGTGCCAGCAGCTTCACGGGACAAAGCACAGATACGCAGTATTTT
NA	NA	TRBV5-6	TRBJ2-7	CASSFFAGSYEQYF	TGTGCCAGCAGCTTTTTTGCCGGGTCCTACGAGCAGTACTTC
TRBD1	NA	TRBV11-1	TRBJ2-1	CASTPRDSYNEQFF	TGTGCCAGCACACCCCGGGACAGCTACAATGAGCAGTTCTTC
NA	NA	TRBV6-5	TRBJ2-5	CASSNGSLETQYF	TGTGCCAGCAGTAACGGGAGCTTGGAGACCCAGTACTTC
TRBD2	NA	TRBV28	TRBJ2-1	CASSSPAGTSGKYNEQFF	TGTGCCAGCAGTTCACCAGCCGGGACTAGCGGAAAATACAATGAGCAGTTCTTC
NA	NA	TRBV18	TRBJ1-1	CASSPQGDTEAFF	TGTGCCAGCTCACCCCAAGGGGACACTGAAGCTTTCTTT
NA	NA	TRBV7-8	TRBJ2-6	CASNPWGSDSGANVLTF	TGTGCCAGCAACCCCTGGGGCAGCGACTCTGGGGCCAACGTCCTGACTTTC
TRBD2	few	TRBV5-1	TRBJ2-1	CASSPTSPFEQFF	TGCGCCAGCAGCCCGACTAGCCCCTTTGAGCAGTTCTTC